Listed below are T cell receptor beta chains from one sample, sequenced in a study of shared clonotypes between healthy human individuals. Libraries were prepared by immunoSEQ multiplex PCR; TCRdb keeps only in-frame clonotypes and omits some of them. The table has more than 850,000 clones, 78% seen once. The sample taken for sequencing was memory CD4+ T cells from PBMCs. These receptors all stem from a man younger than 35 in good health. Some clones in this sample may be carry-over from other donors' samples. The CDR3 runs from the conserved cysteine through the conserved F or W. The order of the fields is clone size, CDR3 length, J gene, V gene, D gene, CDR3 DNA, CDR3 protein. D genes are given only for firm matches. Clone size is shown for a subset of rows, as once, few, many or a class of expanded clone.

size: NA
length: 15
J: TRBJ2-7
V: TRBV28
D: TRBD1
DNA: TGTGCCAGCAGCCCCGTGGGACAGGGAATCCACGAGCAGTACTTC
CDR3: CASSPVGQGIHEQYF

size: once
length: 13
J: TRBJ2-3
V: TRBV19
D: TRBD2
DNA: TGTGCCAGTAGTAGCGGGAGGGGTAATACGCAGTATTTT
CDR3: CASSSGRGNTQYF

size: NA
length: 16
J: TRBJ1-6
V: TRBV7-8
D: TRBD1
DNA: TGTGCCAGCAGCTTGACCGGGACAGGGCGTAATTCACCCCTCCACTTT
CDR3: CASSLTGTGRNSPLHF

size: few
length: 14
J: TRBJ2-5
V: TRBV10-3
D: NA
DNA: TGTGCCATCAGTGAGTCCGGGGGATTAGAGACCCAGTACTTC
CDR3: CAISESGGLETQYF

size: NA
length: 15
J: TRBJ2-5
V: TRBV27
D: NA
DNA: TGTGCCAGCAGTTTTGCTAGCGCAGTGGGGGAGACCCAGTACTTC
CDR3: CASSFASAVGETQYF

size: NA
length: 14
J: TRBJ2-5
V: TRBV28
D: TRBD1
DNA: TGTGCCAGCAGTTCAAACAGGGGCAGGGAGACCCAGTACTTC
CDR3: CASSSNRGRETQYF

size: NA
length: 15
J: TRBJ2-3
V: TRBV28
D: TRBD2
DNA: TGTGCCAGCAACGTACTAGCGGGAGCCCCAGATACGCAGTATTTT
CDR3: CASNVLAGAPDTQYF

size: NA
length: 11
J: TRBJ2-7
V: TRBV10-3
D: NA
DNA: TGTGCCACCGGGGGGCTCTACGAGCAGTACTTC
CDR3: CATGGLYEQYF

size: NA
length: 14
J: TRBJ1-5
V: TRBV5-6
D: TRBD1
DNA: TGTGCCAGCAGCCACCGGACAGGTGGTAAGCCCCAGCATTTT
CDR3: CASSHRTGGKPQHF

size: NA
length: 15
J: TRBJ2-1
V: TRBV6-4
D: TRBD1
DNA: TGTGCCAGCAGTAGGACAGGGGCCCTTAACAATGAGCAGTTCTTC
CDR3: CASSRTGALNNEQFF

size: NA
length: 14
J: TRBJ2-7
V: TRBV28
D: NA
DNA: TGTGCCAGCAGTTTGACGACTATTACCTACGAGCAGTACTTC
CDR3: CASSLTTITYEQYF

size: NA
length: 16
J: TRBJ1-5
V: TRBV6-6
D: NA
DNA: TGTGCCAGCAGTTTTATGGGGTTTGGCGCCAATCAGCCCCAGCATTTT
CDR3: CASSFMGFGANQPQHF

size: NA
length: 15
J: TRBJ1-4
V: TRBV19
D: NA
DNA: TGTGCCAGCGTTAATTTGGGCGCAACTAATGAAAAACTGTTTTTT
CDR3: CASVNLGATNEKLFF

size: NA
length: 19
J: TRBJ1-2
V: TRBV21-1
D: NA
DNA: TGTGCCAGCAGCCCCCGCTCAGGGACAGGGGCTTCCCCCCACTATGGCTACACCTTC
CDR3: CASSPRSGTGASPHYGYTF

size: NA
length: 12
J: TRBJ2-5
V: TRBV2
D: NA
DNA: TGTGCCAGCAGTCTAGAAGTGGGGACCCAGTACTTC
CDR3: CASSLEVGTQYF

size: NA
length: 14
J: TRBJ2-3
V: TRBV5-8
D: NA
DNA: TGTGCCAGCAGCCCTAAGGACGTACGGGATACGCAGTATTTT
CDR3: CASSPKDVRDTQYF

size: NA
length: 15
J: TRBJ2-2
V: TRBV25-1
D: NA
DNA: TGTGCCAGCACCTCAAGGCAGGGGGGCACCGGGGAGCTGTTTTTT
CDR3: CASTSRQGGTGELFF